The following is a T cell receptor (beta chain) sequence with its context. V dropped 8 bases and J dropped 2 bases, with 8 bases sitting between them. The CDR3 runs to 12 residues. Per the germline V gene, CDR1 is SNHLY and CDR2 is FYNNEI. These data are taken from a study of T cells after somatic rescue of genetic block. TCRdb's table, derived via immunoSEQ multiplex PCR, lists solely in-frame clones and lacks some. The sample shows 65,000 to 70,000 clones, roughly 94% of them seen only once. This chain connects TRBV2 to TRBJ2-3; D unclear. The TCR was taken from a middle-aged man. What was sequenced was peripheral blood mononuclear cells (PBMCs). The CDR3 DNA sequence: TGTGCCAGCTGTTTTACCACAGATACGCAGTATTTT. Translating gives CASCFTTDTQYF.